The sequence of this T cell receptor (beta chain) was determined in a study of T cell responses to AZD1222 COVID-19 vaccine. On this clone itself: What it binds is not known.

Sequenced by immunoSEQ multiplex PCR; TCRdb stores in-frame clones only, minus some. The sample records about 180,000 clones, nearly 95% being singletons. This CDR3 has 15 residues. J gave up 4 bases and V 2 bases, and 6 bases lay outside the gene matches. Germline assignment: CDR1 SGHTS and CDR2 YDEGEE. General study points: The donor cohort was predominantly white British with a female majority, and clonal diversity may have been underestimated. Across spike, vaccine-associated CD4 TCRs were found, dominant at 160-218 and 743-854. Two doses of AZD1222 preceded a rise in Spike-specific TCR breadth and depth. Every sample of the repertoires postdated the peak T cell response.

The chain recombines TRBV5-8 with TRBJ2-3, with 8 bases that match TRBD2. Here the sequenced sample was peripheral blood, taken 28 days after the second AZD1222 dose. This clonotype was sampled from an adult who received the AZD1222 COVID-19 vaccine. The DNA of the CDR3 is TGTGCCAGCAGCTTCGCCAGCGGGGGATCAGATACGCAGTATTTT. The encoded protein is CASSFASGGSDTQYF.